This T cell receptor (beta chain) was identified in a study of blood T cell repertoires in COVID-19. Looking at the study overall: The United States, Italy and Spain provided the acute and convalescent COVID-19 samples. T cells, B-cell-depleted T cells, or PBMCs provided the cDNA or gDNA that served as material.

Some clones are missing from TCRdb's copy, which holds only in-frame ones; the method was immunoSEQ multiplex PCR. The sample records a few hundred thousand clones, 85% being singletons. This sequence originates from a woman aged 18-30 years with acute or convalescent COVID-19. Sequenced material: peripheral blood.

In nucleotides, the CDR3 is TGTGCCAGCAGCGTAGAGGGAGGGGCCGCGGAGTCCCAGCATTTT. Translating gives CASSVEGGAAESQHF. The V gene is TRBV9, the J gene TRBJ1-5; a possible D gene is TRBD1 (5 bases). The V gene lost 0 bases and the J gene lost 11 bases, with 18 bases spanning the gap. The CDR3 has 15 amino acids. Germline values: CDR1 SGDLS, CDR2 YYNGEE.